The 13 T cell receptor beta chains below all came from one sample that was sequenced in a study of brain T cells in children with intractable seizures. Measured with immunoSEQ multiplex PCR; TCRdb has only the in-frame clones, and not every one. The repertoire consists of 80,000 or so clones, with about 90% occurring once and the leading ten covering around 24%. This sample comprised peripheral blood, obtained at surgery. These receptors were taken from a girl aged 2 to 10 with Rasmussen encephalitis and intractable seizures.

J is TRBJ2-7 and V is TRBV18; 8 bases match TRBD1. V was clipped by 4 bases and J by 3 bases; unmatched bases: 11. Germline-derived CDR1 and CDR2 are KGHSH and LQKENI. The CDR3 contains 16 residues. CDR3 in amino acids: CASSLSGTGYFYEQYF. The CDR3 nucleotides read TGTGCCAGCTCACTATCCGGGACAGGTTATTTCTACGAGCAGTACTTC.

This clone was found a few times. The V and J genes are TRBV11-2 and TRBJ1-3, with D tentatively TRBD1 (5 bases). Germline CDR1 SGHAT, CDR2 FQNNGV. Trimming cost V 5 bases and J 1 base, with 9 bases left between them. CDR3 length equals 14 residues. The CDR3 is CASSGGWSGNTIYF. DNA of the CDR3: TGTGCCAGCAGCGGGGGGTGGTCTGGAAACACCATATATTTT.

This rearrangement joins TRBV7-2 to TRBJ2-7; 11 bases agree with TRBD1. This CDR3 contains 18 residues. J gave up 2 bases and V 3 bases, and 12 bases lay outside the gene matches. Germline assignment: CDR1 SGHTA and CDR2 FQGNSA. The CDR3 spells CASSFRTRGTGGTYEQYF. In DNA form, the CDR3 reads TGTGCCAGCAGCTTTCGTACCCGCGGGACAGGGGGAACCTACGAGCAGTACTTC.

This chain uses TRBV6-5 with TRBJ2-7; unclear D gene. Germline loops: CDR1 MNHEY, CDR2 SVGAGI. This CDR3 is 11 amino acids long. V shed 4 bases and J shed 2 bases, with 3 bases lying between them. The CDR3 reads CASSSTYEQYF. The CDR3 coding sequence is TGTGCCAGCAGTTCTACCTACGAGCAGTACTTC.

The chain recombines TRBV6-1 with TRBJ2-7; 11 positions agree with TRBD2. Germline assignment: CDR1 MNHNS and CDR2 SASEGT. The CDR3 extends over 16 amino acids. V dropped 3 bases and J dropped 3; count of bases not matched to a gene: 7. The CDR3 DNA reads TGTGCCAGCAGTGATCCTAGCGGGGGGTCAATCTACGAGCAGTACTTC. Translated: CASSDPSGGSIYEQYF.

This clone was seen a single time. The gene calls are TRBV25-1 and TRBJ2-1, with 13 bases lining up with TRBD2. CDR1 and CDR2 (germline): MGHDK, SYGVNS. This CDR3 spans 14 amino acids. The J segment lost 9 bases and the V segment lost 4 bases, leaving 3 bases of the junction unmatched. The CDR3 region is CASSVGLAGPEQFF. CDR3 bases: TGTGCCAGCAGTGTGGGACTAGCGGGACCTGAGCAGTTCTTC. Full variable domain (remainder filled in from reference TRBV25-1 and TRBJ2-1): EADIYQTPRYLVIGTGKKITLECSQTMGHDKMYWYQQDPGMELHLIHYSYGVNSTEKGDLSSESTVSRIRTEHFPLTLESARPSHTSQYLCASSVGLAGPEQFFGPGTRLTVL.

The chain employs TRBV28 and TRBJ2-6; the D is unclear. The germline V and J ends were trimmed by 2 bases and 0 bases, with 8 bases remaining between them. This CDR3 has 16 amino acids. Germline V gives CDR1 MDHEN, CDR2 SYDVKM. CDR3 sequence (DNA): TGTGCCAGCAGTTTACTAATTGCCTCTGGGGCCAACGTCCTGACTTTC. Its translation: CASSLLIASGANVLTF.

The CDR3 loop is CASSPSLAGGRDEQFF. CDR3 bases: TGTGCCAGCAGCCCCTCGCTAGCGGGAGGCCGCGATGAGCAGTTCTTC. This chain connects TRBV11-3 to TRBJ2-1; 11 bases fit TRBD2. The CDR3 length is 16 residues. After removal of 5 bases from V and 8 bases from J, the junction contained 11 bases not matched to a gene. CDR1 and CDR2 (germline): SGHNT, YENEEA.

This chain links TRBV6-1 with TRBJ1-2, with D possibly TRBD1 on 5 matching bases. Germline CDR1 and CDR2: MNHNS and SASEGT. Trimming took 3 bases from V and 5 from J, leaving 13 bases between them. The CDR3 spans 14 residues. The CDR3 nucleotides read TGTGCCAGCAGTGAGGCCCAGGGAGAGTATGGCTACACCTTC. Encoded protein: CASSEAQGEYGYTF.

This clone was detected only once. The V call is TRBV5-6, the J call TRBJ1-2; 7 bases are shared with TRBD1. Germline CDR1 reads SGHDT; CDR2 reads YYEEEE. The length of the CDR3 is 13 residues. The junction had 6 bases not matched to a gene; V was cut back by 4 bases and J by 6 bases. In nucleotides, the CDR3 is TGTGCCAGCAGCCGCGGGCAGGGGGATGGCTACACCTTC. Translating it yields CASSRGQGDGYTF.

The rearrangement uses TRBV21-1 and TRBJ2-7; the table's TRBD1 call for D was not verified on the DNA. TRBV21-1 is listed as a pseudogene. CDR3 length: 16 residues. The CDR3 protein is CASSLGGAGQGREQYF. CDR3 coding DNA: TGTGCCAGCAGCTTGGGGGGAGCGGGACAGGGGCGTGAGCAGTACTTC.

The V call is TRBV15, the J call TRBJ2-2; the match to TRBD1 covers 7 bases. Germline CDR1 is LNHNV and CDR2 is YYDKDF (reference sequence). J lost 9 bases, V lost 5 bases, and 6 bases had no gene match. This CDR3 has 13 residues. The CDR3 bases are TGTGCCACCAGCTTTAACAGGGGTTGGGAGCTGTTTTTT. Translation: CATSFNRGWELFF.

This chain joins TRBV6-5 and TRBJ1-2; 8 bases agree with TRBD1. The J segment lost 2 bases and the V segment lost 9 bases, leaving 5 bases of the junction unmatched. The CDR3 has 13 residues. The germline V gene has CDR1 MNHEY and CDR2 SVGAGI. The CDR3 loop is CASRRTGNYGYTF. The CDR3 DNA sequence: TGTGCCAGTCGGCGGACAGGGAACTATGGCTACACCTTC.